This T cell receptor (beta chain) was recorded in a study of cytomegalovirus exposure and HLA in healthy donors. Study conclusions and caveats: Cytomegalovirus association was listed for approximately 160 TCR beta chains. Usually a TCR sequence was rare, but some public TCRs were found in many donors. First-cohort TCR clusters were later found to tend to co-occur in the roughly 110 validation repertoires.

The CDR3 contains 14 residues. V was trimmed by 6 bases and J by 1 base, leaving 11 bases between them. Germline loops: CDR1 SEHNR, CDR2 FQNEAQ (reference sequence). Concerning this clone itself: The antigen is undetermined.

The table came from immunoSEQ multiplex PCR; TCRdb's copy has only in-frame clones and leaves some out. The data show 100,000 to 150,000 clones, 86% seen once. The sequence derives from a young man in good health and CMV-seronegative. Sequencing was done on a sample of PBMCs. This rearrangement joins TRBV7-9 to TRBJ2-3; D may be TRBD2 (5 bases). CDR3: CASRPGNRTDTQYF. The CDR3 DNA is TGTGCCAGCAGACCGGGGAATCGCACAGATACGCAGTATTTT.